This T cell receptor beta chain was sequenced for a study of blood T cell repertoires in COVID-19. The protocol was immunoSEQ multiplex PCR, while the TCRdb copy is restricted to in-frame clones and leaves out a portion. This sample has some 160,000 clones; around 84% occur once, and the top ten carry nearly 8%. The V end lost 1 base, the J end lost 11 bases, and 9 bases lay between the germline ends. The germline V gene encodes CDR1 SEHNR and CDR2 FQNEAQ (reference sequence). The CDR3 loop spans 13 amino acids. Material for sequencing was PBMCs or T cells enriched from blood (not recorded which). The genes are TRBV7-9 and TRBJ1-6; D call uncertain. The clonotype was recovered from a woman aged 50 to 60 who had recovered from COVID-19. The DNA of the CDR3 is TGTGCCAGCAGCTTAGACGAGGCGACACCCCTCCACTTT. Protein: CASSLDEATPLHF.